This T cell receptor beta chain was retrieved from a study of radiotherapy plus CTLA-4 blockade in lung cancer. Study background: Across the patients, objective responses occurred in more than 15%, and disease control in 30% to 40%.

Chemo-refractory metastatic non-small-cell lung cancer patients were treated with focal radiation plus CTLA-4 blockade with ipilimumab. Study outcomes and limitations: Clones of tumor-derived TCRs expanded in blood after radiotherapy plus ipilimumab.

Clones were read by immunoSEQ multiplex PCR, and TCRdb kept only the in-frame ones, dropping some. The repertoire includes tens of thousands of clones, roughly 80% of them detected once, and around 8.8% sits in the top ten. Germline V gene data show CDR1 as SGHDT and CDR2 as YYEEEE. The CDR3 spans 13 residues. V was shortened by 4 bases and J by 4 bases, with 11 bases between the two germline ends. Concerning this clone: The antigen remains unidentified.

Sequences were derived from peripheral blood, sampled from a patient treated with radiotherapy plus ipilimumab. The chain uses TRBV5-6 and TRBJ1-2; weak D call: TRBD1 (5 bases). The receptor was isolated from a human donor with non-small cell lung cancer who had a complete response to radiotherapy plus ipilimumab. The CDR3 DNA follows: TGTGCCAGCAGCATTTCGACAGCCTATGGCTACACCTTC. This gives the protein CASSISTAYGYTF.